The T cell receptor beta chain described here comes from a study of long-term antiretroviral therapy in people with HIV (dated by TCRdb to between 2021 and 2024). Background for the entire study: The earliest samples were collected roughly a decade before the 2015 WHO recommendation for immediate ART, at a time when ART was usually postponed until CD4 counts fell. A total of over 150 cryopreserved PBMC samples came from a few dozen adults with confirmed HIV infection and were collected serially over a mean of about six years (range 1-12). A retrospective serial study tested whether changes in peripheral blood TRB repertoire composition and diversity were associated with ART initiation and durable HIV suppression. Of the 30 to 35 participants with HIV, about twelve were female. No cross-contamination during QIAcube processing was seen in test extractions of a monoclonal T-cell line run alongside 30 or so polyclonal samples. Results and caveats for the whole study, not just this receptor: Expanded TRB clones identified before ART initiation dominated the repertoire at all time points, although this dominance fluctuated and declined in many PLHIV after ART. Inferences about post-ART repertoire changes were limited because no data were available on ART adherence, viral resistance or therapy changes. ART initiation was associated with a significant increase in TRB diversity, but diversity stayed significantly below transplant donor controls even after long-term ART. Because pre-ART samples had limited cell numbers, profiling was done on unsorted PBMC rather than on sorted CD4+ and CD8+ T cells. Narrower CDR3 length ranges were observed in HIV repertoires than in controls, and an antigen-experienced repertoire with only a slight naive shift after ART was suggested by the network structure. Since PBMC availability was limited, sequencing covered only the TCR beta chain, with no alpha chain pairing. The samples span the years 2004 to 2017, and the ART regimens used may be less effective than current regimens.

To be included, a participant needed at least one PBMC sample from before ART initiation plus at least two post-ART samples. Every participant with HIV received treatment in the United States of America. Before DNA extraction, cryopreserved samples containing roughly 0.85-11 million PBMC were thawed and washed. At the time of the earliest PBMC sample, participants with HIV were aged between about 20 and 54 years. PBMC samples from each participant spanned 1-4 timepoints before ART initiation and 2-8 timepoints after ART initiation, with a median of 7 samples. For every participant, serial HIV viral load, CD4+ T-cell count, ART history and demographic data were obtained. A Qiagen kit on a QIAcube was used to extract genomic DNA from unsorted PBMC, with samples processed in batches of 12. The CDR3 has 14 amino acids, counting the end cysteine and phenylalanine. Solely the CDR3 DNA is kept, with 42 bases framed from the first base. CDR1 SGHAT and CDR2 FQNNGV were looked up in the germline V gene. The germline V end is reduced by 5 bases and the J end by 4 bases; junction bases left unmatched: 2.

The immunoSEQ hsTCRB v3.0 assay was used at survey level resolution to sequence the TRB variable region. The target sequencing depth for TRB was roughly 35,000-55,000 T-cell genomes per sample. TRB libraries were pooled and sequenced on an Illumina MiSeq using a v3 150-cycle kit. In the source study's methods: Repertoire analysis ran in R within a reproducible Nextflow workflow covering QC, data transformation and analysis. Custom analyses were implemented in LymphoSeq2, an R package for AIRR-Seq data exploration. A handful of samples that yielded fewer than 5000 total TRB sequences were excluded, so that approximately 200 HIV repertoires were analyzed. Among the 170 to 200 HIV repertoires that were kept, some 60 were collected before ART initiation and roughly 130 were collected after ART initiation. Repertoires were downsampled to 5000 TRB nucleotide sequences, and summary statistics were averaged over 100 downsampling iterations. The analysis kept only TRB sequences whose CDR3 regions were at least seven amino acids long. Two measures captured diversity: a Shannon entropy-derived clonality score and the Gini coefficient. In the repertoire networks, any two of the top 5000 CDR3 amino acid sequences were connected whenever the two sequences differed by an edit distance of one. GLIPH2 predicted antigen specificity groups and MHC restriction for TRB CDR3 amino acid sequences. To flag known associations with CMV, EBV, HIV or tissue antigens, CDR3 amino acid sequences were compared against VDJdb and McPAS-TCR. Pre-ART, post-ART and control groups were compared with Wilcoxon signed-rank tests and Holm-Bonferroni correction. Entries here come from immuneACCESS through TCRdb and include only in-frame sequences with V and J called. Some clones fail to appear in such tables; in the studies checked, an unresolved V gene covers under half of the shortfall, and the cause of the remainder is unknown. The DNA was the basis for D and trimming; V, J and clone size are from that table. Present in this sample are some 17,000 clones, about 86% of which were seen just once. The top ten clonotypes cover just under 9% of the sample.

A remark on this clone: Which antigen it targets is not known. Per-base qualities were not stored, and no clone one base away is much larger. Different DNA sequences within this sample yield the same CDR3.

The source material was unsorted PBMCs, sampled 0.3 years before starting antiretroviral therapy. This chain joins TRBV11-2 to TRBJ1-4; 9 junctional bases match TRBD1. The receptor's source is a man aged 50 to 59 with HIV. The nucleotide sequence reads as follows: TGTGCCAGCAGCCTGGACAGGGGTAATGAAAAACTGTTTTTT. It encodes CASSLDRGNEKLFF.